This T cell receptor beta chain was found in a study of blood T cells in healthy people across ages. Together with a sample-barcoded 5' primer, a J-beta primer mix was included in a second PCR lasting about 7 to 11 cycles. TCRdb reprocessed the 5' RACE reads with MiXCR, giving one entry per CDR3 protein. The table records approximately 600,000 distinct CDR3 sequences, roughly three fifths of them present only once. This CDR3 has 14 amino acids. V lost 2 bases and J 4 bases, leaving 13 bases between the germline ends. Looked up from germline, CDR1 is SGHRS and CDR2 is YFSETQ. The sequencing input was blood. The rearrangement uses TRBV5-1 and TRBJ2-7; TRBD2 might be the D (5 bases). The receptor's source is a man between 60 and 70 years old in good health. The CDR3 here is CASSFFGNNYEQYF. The CDR3 coding sequence is TGCGCCAGCAGCTTTTTCGGGAACAATTACGAGCAGTACTTC.